The 9 T cell receptor beta chains listed next were all sequenced from one sample in a study of STAT5B mutations in CD4+ large granular lymphocyte leukemia. Data came from immunoSEQ multiplex PCR; TCRdb stores just in-frame clones and leaves some out. The data contain about 670 clones, around 69% of them singletons. The sample taken for sequencing was PBMCs. The receptors come from a man aged 55-75 years with CD4+ T-cell large granular lymphocyte leukemia.

This chain connects TRBV5-5 to TRBJ2-7, with D unresolved. V was shortened by 1 base and J by 2 bases, with 4 bases between the two germline ends. Germline CDR1 SGHKS, CDR2 YYEKEE (reference sequence). The CDR3 runs 12 residues. The CDR3: CASSLQAYEQYF. The CDR3, as DNA: TGTGCCAGCAGCTTGCAAGCCTACGAGCAGTACTTC.

The chain couples TRBV5-4 to TRBJ1-2; perhaps TRBD1 as D (5 bases). The CDR3 spans 13 residues. The ends were cut back, 4 bases at V and 6 bases at J, with 13 bases in the middle. CDR1 is SGHNT, CDR2 YYREEE, per germline (reference sequence). CDR3 region: CASSPAGFHGYTF. The DNA of the CDR3 is TGTGCCAGCAGCCCGGCAGGGTTCCATGGCTACACCTTC.

The genes are TRBV10-2 and TRBJ1-4, with D possibly matching TRBD1 (5 bases). Germline CDR1 reads WSHSY; CDR2 reads SAAADI. The CDR3 consists of 13 residues. V was clipped by 8 bases and J by 4 bases, with 11 bases between them. As DNA, the CDR3 is TGCGCCAGCGTTGGACACCTTAATGAAAAACTGTTTTTT. Its translation is CASVGHLNEKLFF.

A note on this clone: An end of the junction does not agree with germline; a read error may underlie this. The chain carries TRBV7-7 and TRBJ2-5; possibly TRBD2 for D (6 bases). This CDR3 comprises 16 residues. The germline gives CDR1 SSHAT, CDR2 FNYEAQ (reference sequence). The DNA for the CDR3 is TGTGCTAGCAGCTCCGGGAGAATGGTTCGTTTGGAGACCCAGTACTTC. This encodes CASSSGRMVRLETQYF.

The rearrangement uses TRBV30 and TRBJ2-3; TRBD2 matches 7 bases. Germline CDR1 and CDR2: GTSNPN and SVGIG (reference sequence). Germline trimming cut 5 bases from V and 4 bases from J; bases unmatched to any gene: 6. The CDR3 covers 13 residues. This chain's CDR3 is CAWRGSGADTQYF. The CDR3 region has the DNA TGTGCCTGGCGGGGAAGCGGGGCAGATACGCAGTATTTT.

This clone was picked up one time. The rearrangement links TRBV11-2 to TRBJ1-2, with TRBD1 matching over 10 bases. Germline loops: CDR1 SGHAT, CDR2 FQNNGV. This CDR3 contains 15 residues. The trim removed 5 bases at V and 8 bases at J, leaving 11 bases unmatched. The CDR3 reads CASSPPGQGSRGYTF. CDR3 DNA: TGTGCCAGCAGCCCACCGGGACAGGGGTCCAGGGGCTACACCTTC.

By sample share, this clone is hyperexpanded (1% or more). The CDR3 loop reads CAISEQWQIYGYTF. The CDR3 region has the DNA TGTGCCATCAGTGAGCAGTGGCAGATTTATGGCTACACCTTC. The chain combines TRBV10-3 with TRBJ1-2; D unresolved. The CDR3 runs to 14 residues. Germline V gene sequence: CDR1 ENHRY, CDR2 SYGVKD. The ends were cut back, 2 bases at V and 5 bases at J, with 12 bases in the middle.

This clone was detected only a few times. The V call is TRBV5-5, the J call TRBJ2-7; TRBD1 matches at 8 bases. Germline V gene lookup returns CDR1 SGHKS and CDR2 YYEKEE (reference sequence). The CDR3 consists of 15 residues. With 4 bases clipped from V and 4 bases from J, the junction kept 10 bases outside the gene matches. This chain's CDR3 is CASSPEGQVLYEQYF. The CDR3 nucleotides are TGTGCCAGCAGCCCAGAGGGACAGGTCCTTTACGAGCAGTACTTC.

The chain links TRBV14 to TRBJ1-6; 10 bases line up with TRBD1. CDR1 SGHDN and CDR2 FVKESK come from the germline V gene. Trimming at V came to 3 bases and at J to 8 bases, leaving 4 bases not matched to a gene. This CDR3 is 15 amino acids long. DNA for the CDR3: TGTGCCAGCAGCCAGGGACAGGGGATCCATTCACCCCTCCACTTT. This translates into CASSQGQGIHSPLHF.